A few counts support the clone carrying this TCR beta chain. The antigen remains unidentified. CDR1 SGHVS and CDR2 FQNEAQ come from the germline V gene. The length of the CDR3 is 13 residues. V lost 1 base and J lost 5, with 9 bases in between. The record originates from a study of CD8 T cells in ankylosing spondylitis. Notes on the study in general: Several highly homologous variants made up a TCR beta motif that seemed to typify ankylosing spondylitis blood.

A quantitative 5'-RACE method, one with molecular barcodes, was used to make TCR beta libraries. TCRdb reprocessed the 5' RACE reads via MiXCR and lists one record per CDR3 protein. This table has approximately 39,000 distinct CDR3 sequences, 13% appearing once. Sequenced sample: synovial fluid, either unsorted or a sorted T cell fraction (not recorded which). The chain uses TRBV7-8 and TRBJ2-7; D ambiguous. This receptor was identified in a male donor with ankylosing spondylitis. CDR3 sequence: CASSLEYGHEQYF. In DNA, the CDR3 is TGTGCCAGCAGCTTAGAGTACGGCCACGAGCAGTACTTC.